This T cell receptor (beta chain) was observed in a study of T cells after yellow fever vaccination. Looking at the study overall: Fractions containing few cells were prepared with SMART-Seq v4 Ultra Low Input.

TCRdb re-called the 5' RACE reads with MiXCR, one entry per CDR3 protein. This table has approximately 150,000 distinct CDR3 sequences, about 6.2% appearing once. This clonotype was seen a handful of times. Germline V gene sequence: CDR1 DFQATT, CDR2 SNEGSKA (reference sequence). This CDR3 is 13 amino acids long. V lost 6 bases and J lost 8; bases outside the gene matches: 9. The rearrangement links TRBV20-1 to TRBJ1-5; TRBD1 matches at 8 bases. The material sequenced was CD4+ T cells sorted from PBMCs, taken on the day of the first yellow fever vaccination. The receptor comes from a man aged 18 to 30 who received the YFV17D yellow fever vaccine. This CDR3 reads CSARTGQGEPQHF. The CDR3 DNA is TGCAGTGCGAGGACAGGGCAAGGTGAGCCCCAGCATTTT.